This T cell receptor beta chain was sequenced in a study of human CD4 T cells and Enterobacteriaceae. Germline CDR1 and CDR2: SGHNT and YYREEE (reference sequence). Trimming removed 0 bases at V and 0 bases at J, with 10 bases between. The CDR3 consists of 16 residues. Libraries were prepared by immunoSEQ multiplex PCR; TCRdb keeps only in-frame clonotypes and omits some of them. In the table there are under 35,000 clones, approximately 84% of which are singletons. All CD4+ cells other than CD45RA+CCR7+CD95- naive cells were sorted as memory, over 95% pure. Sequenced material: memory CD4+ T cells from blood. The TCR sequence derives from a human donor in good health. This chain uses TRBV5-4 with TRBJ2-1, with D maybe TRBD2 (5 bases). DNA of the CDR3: TGTGCCAGCAGCTTGGACCGGGATCTCTCCTACAATGAGCAGTTCTTC. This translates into CASSLDRDLSYNEQFF.